The entry below gives a single T cell receptor (beta chain) sequence along with its context. Individuals drawn from some 25 US areas were roughly 18 to 89 years old. The study counted Cohort 3 donors as recovered given two negative PCRs, clearance, or symptom resolution. TCRdb keeps only in-frame clones here, not all; method: immunoSEQ multiplex PCR. The table has a few hundred thousand clones, 75% to 90% seen once. These data are taken from a study of blood T cell repertoires in COVID-19. Whole-study context: In each case, the material was cDNA or gDNA derived from T cells, B-cell-depleted T cells, or PBMCs.

Germline-derived CDR1 and CDR2 are SSHAT and FNYEAQ (reference sequence). After removal of 5 bases from V and 2 bases from J, the junction contained 7 bases not matched to a gene. The length of the CDR3 is 15 residues. The origin of this receptor is a man between 18 and 29 years old who had recovered from COVID-19. V usage is TRBV7-7 and J usage is TRBJ2-5, with 8 bases aligning to TRBD1. The sample consisted of PBMCs or T cells enriched from blood (not recorded which). This CDR3 is CASSAGTGGQETQYF. Written as DNA, the CDR3 is TGTGCCAGCAGCGCTGGGACAGGAGGACAAGAGACCCAGTACTTC.